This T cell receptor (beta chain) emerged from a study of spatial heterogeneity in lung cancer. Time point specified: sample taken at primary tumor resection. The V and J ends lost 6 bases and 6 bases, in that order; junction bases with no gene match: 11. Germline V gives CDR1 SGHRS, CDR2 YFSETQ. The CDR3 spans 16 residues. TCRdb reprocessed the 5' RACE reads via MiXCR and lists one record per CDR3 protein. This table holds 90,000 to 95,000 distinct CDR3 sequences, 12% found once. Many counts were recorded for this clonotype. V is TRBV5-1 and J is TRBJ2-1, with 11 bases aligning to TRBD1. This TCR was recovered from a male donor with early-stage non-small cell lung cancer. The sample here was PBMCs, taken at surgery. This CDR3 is CASTYTGTGGFNEQFF. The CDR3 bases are TGCGCCAGCACCTACACCGGGACAGGGGGTTTCAATGAGCAGTTCTTC.